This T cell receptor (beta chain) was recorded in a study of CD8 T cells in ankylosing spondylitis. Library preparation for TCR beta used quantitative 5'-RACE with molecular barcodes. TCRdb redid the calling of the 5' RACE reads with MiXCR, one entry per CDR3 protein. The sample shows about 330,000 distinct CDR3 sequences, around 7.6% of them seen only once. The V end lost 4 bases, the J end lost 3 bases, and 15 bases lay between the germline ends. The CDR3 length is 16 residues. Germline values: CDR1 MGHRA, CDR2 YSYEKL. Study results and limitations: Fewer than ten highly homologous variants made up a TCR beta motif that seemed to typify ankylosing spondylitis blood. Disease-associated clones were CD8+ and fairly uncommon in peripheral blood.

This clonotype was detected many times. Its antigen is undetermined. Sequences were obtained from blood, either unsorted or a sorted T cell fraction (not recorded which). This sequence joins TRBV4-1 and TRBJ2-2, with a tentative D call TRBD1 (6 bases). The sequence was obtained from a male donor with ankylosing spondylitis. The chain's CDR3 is CASSRNRDTYTGELFF. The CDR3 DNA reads TGCGCCAGCAGCCGGAACCGGGACACTTACACCGGGGAGCTGTTTTTT.